This TCR beta chain originates from a study of blood T cell repertoires in COVID-19. About the research overall: Acute and convalescent COVID-19 specimens originated in the United States, Italy and Spain.

Participants spanned ages roughly 18 to 95 years and resided in roughly 22 US areas. What the recovered Cohort 3 donors had was two negative PCRs, clearance, or symptom resolution. Per the authors' pipeline: Amplification of reference gene primers was used by the study to estimate nucleated cell counts. The method was immunoSEQ multiplex PCR; TCRdb's version includes in-frame clones alone and lacks a portion of them. V and J calls and clone size come straight from that table; D and trimming were deduced from the DNA. The sample lists some 200,000 clones, approximately 84% occurring once. Germline V gives CDR1 SQVTM, CDR2 ANQGSEA. The length of the CDR3 is 17 residues. V lost 4 bases, J lost 0 bases, and 22 bases lay in between.

The sequenced material came from PBMCs or T cells enriched from blood (not recorded which). The sequence came from a middle-aged man who had recovered from COVID-19. V usage is TRBV29-1 and J usage is TRBJ2-7, with a tentative D call TRBD1 (6 bases). The CDR3 nucleotides read TGCAGCGTTGGGGTGACAGGTATCCTATATCACTCCTACGAGCAGTACTTC. Encoded protein: CSVGVTGILYHSYEQYF.